One and the same sample provided the 9 T cell receptor beta chains below, sequenced in a study of radiotherapy plus CTLA-4 blockade in lung cancer. Method: immunoSEQ multiplex PCR; TCRdb's copy keeps in-frame clones and lacks some. This sample has roughly 68,000 clones, with roughly three quarters found just once. The sample in question was peripheral blood, obtained from a patient treated with radiotherapy plus ipilimumab. These receptors all come from a human donor with non-small cell lung cancer who had a complete response to radiotherapy plus ipilimumab.

The genes are TRBV5-1 and TRBJ1-5, with no clear D. V was cut by 4 bases and J by 0 bases, with 14 bases left in between. The CDR3 consists of 16 residues. Per the germline V gene, CDR1 is SGHRS and CDR2 is YFSETQ. In DNA form, the CDR3 reads TGCGCCAGCAGCCGGGATGCCTCGACTAGCAATCAGCCCCAGCATTTT. It yields the protein CASSRDASTSNQPQHF.

The chain joins TRBV5-6 to TRBJ1-4; maybe TRBD1 (6 bases). CDR1 is SGHDT, CDR2 YYEEEE, per germline. Trimming stripped 4 bases from V and 0 bases from J, with 16 bases between. This CDR3 comprises 17 residues. CDR3 nucleotide sequence: TGTGCCAGCAGCCCCCTTACGGGACAAACAACTAATGAAAAACTGTTTTTT. Translated: CASSPLTGQTTNEKLFF.

There are a few counts of this clone. The rearrangement links TRBV27 to TRBJ2-3; 8 positions match TRBD1. The CDR3 extends over 17 amino acids. Losses at the gene ends were 0 bases for V and 1 base for J; bases not matched to a gene: 6. Germline V lookup: CDR1 MNHEY, CDR2 SMNVEV (reference sequence). The CDR3 reads CASSLSQGAWGTDTQYF. In nucleotides, the CDR3 is TGTGCCAGCAGTTTATCTCAGGGGGCCTGGGGCACAGATACGCAGTATTTT.

The chain recombines TRBV6-5 with TRBJ2-7; D uncertain. The CDR3 is 15 amino acids. V was pared by 5 bases and J by 0 bases, with 14 bases between. Germline V gives CDR1 MNHEY, CDR2 SVGAGI. The CDR3 is CASSLKLLSSYEQYF. In DNA form, the CDR3 reads TGTGCCAGCAGTCTGAAACTGCTGAGCTCCTACGAGCAGTACTTC.

The chain combines TRBV6-5 with TRBJ2-3; 9 bases fit TRBD2. CDR1 is MNHEY, CDR2 SVGAGI, per germline. The CDR3 contains 15 residues. The V segment lost 6 bases and the J segment 11 bases; nucleotides outside the gene matches: 15. This CDR3 is CASSTTGTSLKRQYF. In nucleotides, the CDR3 is TGTGCCAGCAGCACAACCGGGACTAGCCTCAAGAGGCAGTATTTT.

This chain uses TRBV9 with TRBJ2-1; 9 nucleotides agree with TRBD1. Per germline, CDR1 SGDLS and CDR2 YYNGEE. The V gene end was trimmed by 4 bases and the J gene end by 9 bases; junction bases not matched to a gene: 8. The CDR3 consists of 14 residues. CDR3 in amino acids: CASSTRDRAAEQFF. The DNA of the CDR3 is TGTGCCAGCAGCACCCGGGACAGGGCGGCTGAGCAGTTCTTC.

This clone was seen once. The chain employs TRBV30 and TRBJ1-4, with 10 positions matching TRBD1. This CDR3 spans 15 amino acids. Germline CDR1 and CDR2: GTSNPN and SVGIG (reference sequence). J was trimmed by 7 bases and V by 0 bases; bases with no gene match: 5. CDR3 sequence reads: CAWSVRGTGVEKLFF. The CDR3 DNA follows: TGTGCCTGGAGTGTACGGGGGACAGGGGTTGAAAAACTGTTTTTT.

The J gene is TRBJ2-1, the V gene TRBV6-5; 7 positions match TRBD1. The CDR3 covers 14 residues. The V and J ends lost 5 bases and 3 bases, in that order; junction bases with no gene match: 4. The V gene's germline CDR1 is MNHEY and CDR2 SVGAGI. CDR3 loop: CASSDRDSYNEQFF. The CDR3 nucleotides are TGTGCCAGCAGTGACCGGGACAGCTACAATGAGCAGTTCTTC.

This chain links TRBV2 with TRBJ1-2, with 7 bases that match TRBD1. Trimming took 7 bases from V and 4 from J; bases not matched to a gene: 9. The CDR3 covers 14 residues. Germline-derived CDR1 and CDR2 are SNHLY and FYNNEI. The CDR3 sequence is CASIGLQGRYGYTF. The DNA of the CDR3 is TGTGCCAGCATCGGACTACAGGGGCGCTATGGCTACACCTTC.